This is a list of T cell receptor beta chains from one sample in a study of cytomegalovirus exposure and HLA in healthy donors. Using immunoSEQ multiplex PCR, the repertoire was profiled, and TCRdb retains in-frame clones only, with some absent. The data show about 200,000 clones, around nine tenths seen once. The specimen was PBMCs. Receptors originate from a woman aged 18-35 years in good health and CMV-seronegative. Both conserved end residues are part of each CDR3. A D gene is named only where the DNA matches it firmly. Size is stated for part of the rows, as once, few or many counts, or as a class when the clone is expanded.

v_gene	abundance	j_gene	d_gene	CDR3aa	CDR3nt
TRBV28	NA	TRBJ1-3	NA	CASSLEQYSGNTIYF	TGTGCCAGCAGTTTGGAACAGTACTCTGGAAACACCATATATTTT
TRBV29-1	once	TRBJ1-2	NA	CSVEAGWTNYGYTF	TGCAGCGTTGAAGCAGGCTGGACTAACTATGGCTACACCTTC
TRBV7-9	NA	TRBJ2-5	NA	CASSLYGAETQYF	TGTGCCAGCAGCCTCTACGGTGCGGAGACCCAGTACTTC
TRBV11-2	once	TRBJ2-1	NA	CASIGGAFYDEQFF	TGTGCCAGCATCGGTGGGGCCTTTTACGATGAGCAGTTCTTC
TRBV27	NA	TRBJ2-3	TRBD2	CASSGESTDTQYF	TGTGCCAGTAGCGGGGAAAGCACAGATACGCAGTATTTT
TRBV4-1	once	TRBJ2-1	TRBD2	CASSQGPRGVGAYNEQFF	TGCGCCAGCAGCCAAGGGCCCCGGGGGGTGGGTGCCTACAATGAGCAGTTCTTC
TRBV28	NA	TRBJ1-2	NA	CASGPGVNYGYTF	TGTGCCAGCGGTCCAGGGGTCAACTATGGCTACACCTTC
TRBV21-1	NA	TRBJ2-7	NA	CASSKGGGTYEQYF	TGTGCCAGCAGCAAAGGCGGTGGAACCTACGAGCAGTACTTC
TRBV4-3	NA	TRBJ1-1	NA	CASSQTGRVAFF	TGCGCCAGCAGCCAAACAGGGAGGGTAGCTTTCTTT
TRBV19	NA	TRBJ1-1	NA	CASSSTANTEAFF	TGTGCCAGTAGTTCGACAGCGAACACTGAAGCTTTCTTT
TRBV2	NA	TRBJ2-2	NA	CASSEAVTVPNTGELFF	TGTGCCAGCAGTGAAGCGGTAACAGTGCCGAACACCGGGGAGCTGTTTTTT
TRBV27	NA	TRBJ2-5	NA	CASSFSNLAPGTQYF	TGTGCCAGCAGTTTCTCAAATCTAGCACCAGGGACCCAGTACTTC
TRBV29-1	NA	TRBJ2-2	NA	CSVYLAEFAWGELFF	TGCAGCGTTTACTTAGCGGAATTCGCCTGGGGGGAGCTGTTTTTT
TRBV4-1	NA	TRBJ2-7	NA	CASSPVGGYEQYF	TGCGCCAGCAGCCCAGTAGGGGGCTACGAGCAGTACTTC
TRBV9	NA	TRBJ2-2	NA	CASSVGRVANTGELFF	TGTGCCAGCAGCGTAGGCAGGGTCGCGAACACCGGGGAGCTGTTTTTT
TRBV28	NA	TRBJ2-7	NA	CASSWRDSSYEQYF	TGTGCCAGCAGTTGGCGGGACAGCTCCTACGAGCAGTACTTC
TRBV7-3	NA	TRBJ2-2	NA	CASSRREAGELFF	TGTGCCAGCAGTAGACGGGAAGCCGGGGAGCTGTTTTTT
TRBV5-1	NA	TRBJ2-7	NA	CASSTNSLALQYF	TGCGCCAGCAGCACAAATAGCCTAGCGCTGCAGTACTTC
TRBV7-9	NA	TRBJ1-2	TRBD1	CASSLDTGAPYTF	TGTGCCAGCAGCTTAGATACAGGGGCCCCCTACACCTTC
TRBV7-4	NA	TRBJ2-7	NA	CASSLGVSGGNYEQYF	TGTGCCAGCAGCCTAGGGGTGTCCGGCGGGAACTACGAGCAGTACTTC
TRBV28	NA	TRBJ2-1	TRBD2	CASSLGTSGTNEQFF	TGTGCCAGCAGTTTGGGGACTAGCGGGACAAATGAGCAGTTCTTC
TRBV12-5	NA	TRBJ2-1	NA	CASGLVLESSYNEQFF	TGTGCTAGTGGTTTGGTCCTAGAGAGCTCCTACAATGAGCAGTTCTTC